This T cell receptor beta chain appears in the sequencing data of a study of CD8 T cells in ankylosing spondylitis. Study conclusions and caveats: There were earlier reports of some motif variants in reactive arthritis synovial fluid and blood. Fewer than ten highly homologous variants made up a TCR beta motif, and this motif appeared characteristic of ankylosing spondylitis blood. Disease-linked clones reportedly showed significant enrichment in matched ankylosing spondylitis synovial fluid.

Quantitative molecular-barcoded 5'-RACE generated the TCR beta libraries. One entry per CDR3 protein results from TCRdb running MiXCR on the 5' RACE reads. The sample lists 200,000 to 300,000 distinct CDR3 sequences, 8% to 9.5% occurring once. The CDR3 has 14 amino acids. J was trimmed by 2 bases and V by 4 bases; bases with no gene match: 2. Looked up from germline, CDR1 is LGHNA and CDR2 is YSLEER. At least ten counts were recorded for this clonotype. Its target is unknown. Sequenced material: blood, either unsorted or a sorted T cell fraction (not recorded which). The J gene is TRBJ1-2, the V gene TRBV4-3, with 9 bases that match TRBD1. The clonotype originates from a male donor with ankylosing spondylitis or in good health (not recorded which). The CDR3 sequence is CASSPDRGNYGYTF. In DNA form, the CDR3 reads TGCGCCAGCAGCCCGGACAGGGGAAACTATGGCTACACCTTC.